These 8 T cell receptor beta chains were all obtained from the same sample, sequenced in a study of shared clonotypes between healthy human individuals. The table came from immunoSEQ multiplex PCR; TCRdb's copy has only in-frame clones and leaves some out. The data hold around 2.5 million clones, with 93% observed a single time. Sequenced input: naive CD4+ T cells from PBMCs. Noted subset: CD45RA+ positively selected. The receptors were gathered from a man between 18 and 29 years old in good health. Some clones in this sample may be carry-over from other donors' samples.

The chain couples TRBV10-3 to TRBJ1-2; D gene ambiguous. The CDR3 is 14 residues long. V gave up 4 bases and J gave up 2 bases, with 11 bases separating them. The V gene's germline CDR1 is ENHRY and CDR2 SYGVKD. The CDR3 bases are TGTGCCATCAGTGCAGGCGTCACCAACTATGGCTACACCTTC. Translation gives CAISAGVTNYGYTF.

The gene calls are TRBV29-1 and TRBJ2-3; TRBD1 might be the D (6 bases). Germline loops: CDR1 SQVTM, CDR2 ANQGSEA. There are 11 residues in the CDR3. V dropped 6 bases and J dropped 14 bases, with 18 bases sitting between them. The CDR3 coding sequence is TGCAGCGTGGGGGCCCCACTACAGCGGTATTTT. Its protein is CSVGAPLQRYF.

Turning to this clone: Different DNA sequences within this sample yield the same CDR3. This sequence joins TRBV29-1 and TRBJ2-1, with D perhaps TRBD1 or TRBD2 (5 bases each). Trimming took 4 bases from V and 0 from J, leaving 13 bases between them. This CDR3 is built from 15 residues. CDR1 is SQVTM and CDR2 is ANQGSEA in the germline V gene. CDR3 DNA sequence: TGCAGCGTTGTAGGGACCGCAAGCTCCTACAATGAGCAGTTCTTC. Protein product: CSVVGTASSYNEQFF.

The rearrangement joins TRBV7-9 to TRBJ1-2; D unresolved. CDR1 and CDR2 (germline): SEHNR, FQNEAQ (reference sequence). This CDR3 contains 14 residues. Trimming removed 0 bases from V and 6 bases from J, with 11 bases in between. The CDR3 DNA sequence: TGTGCCAGCAGCTTAGCGCGTCGGGGTCATGGCTACACCTTC. Amino acid sequence: CASSLARRGHGYTF.

This sequence joins TRBV2 and TRBJ1-1, with D perhaps TRBD1 (6 bases). Trimming removed 5 bases from V and 5 bases from J, with 18 bases in between. This CDR3 comprises 15 residues. The germline gives CDR1 SNHLY, CDR2 FYNNEI. CDR3 in DNA: TGTGCCAGCAGTCCTTCGGACCAGGGACATACTGAAGCTTTCTTT. It yields the protein CASSPSDQGHTEAFF.

The rearrangement uses TRBV2 and TRBJ2-1; the match to TRBD1 covers 7 bases. The junction had 13 bases not matched to a gene; V was cut back by 7 bases and J by 7 bases. Per the germline V gene, CDR1 is SNHLY and CDR2 is FYNNEI. This CDR3 contains 15 residues. The CDR3 is CASTEGQGVGNEQFF. The DNA for the CDR3 is TGTGCCAGCACCGAGGGTCAGGGGGTGGGGAATGAGCAGTTCTTC.

The V call is TRBV4-2, the J call TRBJ1-1, with TRBD1 as a possible D gene (5 bases). CDR1 is LGHNA and CDR2 is YNFKEQ in the germline V gene. This CDR3 comprises 19 residues. V lost 0 bases and J lost 4, with 24 bases in between. CDR3 in DNA: TGTGCCAGCAGCCAAGAAAGTCGGAGGGGTCGCCTCTGGGGCACTGAAGCTTTCTTT. This translates into CASSQESRRGRLWGTEAFF.

The chain couples TRBV4-1 to TRBJ2-7; 11 nucleotides match TRBD1. V was pared by 2 bases and J by 3 bases, with 6 bases of the junction left unmatched. The CDR3 runs 16 residues. The germline V gene encodes CDR1 MGHRA and CDR2 YSYEKL. DNA of the CDR3: TGCGCCAGCAGCCAAAGCGTGGGACAGGGGGACTACGAGCAGTACTTC. This sequence encodes CASSQSVGQGDYEQYF.